This T cell receptor beta chain was profiled in a study of T cell responses to AZD1222 COVID-19 vaccine. Points from the study as a whole: Only six individuals given AZD1222 were seropositive at baseline.

CDR3 length equals 15 residues. CDR1 is LNHDA and CDR2 is SQIVND in the germline V gene (reference sequence). V lost 4 bases and J lost 6; bases outside the gene matches: 8. TCRdb keeps only in-frame clones here, not all; method: immunoSEQ multiplex PCR. The sample comprises about 110,000 clones, 70% to 90% of which are singletons, and roughly 15% rests with the top ten. A remark on this clone: Its target is not known.

The receptor was derived from an adult in good health. The chain uses TRBV19 and TRBJ1-5; 8 bases align to TRBD1. Sequencing used peripheral blood, obtained on day 0 of AZD1222 vaccination. CDR3 DNA sequence: TGTGCCAGTAGTACGGGACAGGTATTCGGTCAGCCCCAGCATTTT. Amino acid sequence: CASSTGQVFGQPQHF.